What follows are 15 T cell receptor beta chains derived from one specimen sequenced in a study of blood T cells in healthy people across ages. A second PCR, run for roughly 7 to 11 cycles, used a sample-barcoded 5' primer plus a J-beta primer mix. In TCRdb, the 5' RACE reads were re-called with MiXCR into one record per CDR3 protein. This sample carries some 930,000 distinct CDR3 sequences, roughly 29% of them seen once, and the ten largest clones take 10%. The same data also contributed to another study, on T cells of mothers and their children.

Sequencing used blood. These receptors all stem from a middle-aged woman in good health.

For the CDR3, the DNA is TGTGCCAGCAGCAAAGTGGAGGGGGTCGGTAATGAAAAACTGTTTTTT. Its translation is CASSKVEGVGNEKLFF. The rearrangement joins TRBV9 to TRBJ1-4; maybe TRBD1 (6 bases). CDR1 SGDLS and CDR2 YYNGEE come from the germline V gene. Trimming removed 4 bases at V and 4 bases at J, with 17 bases between. CDR3 length: 16 residues.

This clonotype has just one count. Its ends do not fully match the called genes, so a read error is possible. The V and J genes are TRBV4-1 and TRBJ1-2, with D possibly being TRBD1 (5 bases). CDR1 and CDR2 (germline): MGHRA, YSYEKL. The CDR3 spans 15 residues. The DNA for the CDR3 is TGCGCCGGCAGCCAAGTAGGCAGGGTAAACTATGGCTACACCTTC. This encodes CAGSQVGRVNYGYTF.

This clonotype has a count of ten or more. This sequence joins TRBV4-1 and TRBJ1-1, with D unclear. The CDR3 totals 14 residues. Germline-derived CDR1 and CDR2 are MGHRA and YSYEKL. The ends were cut back, 8 bases at V and 5 bases at J, with 18 bases in the middle. DNA of the CDR3: TGCGCCAGCCGGAAAAGCCCAGAGATAACTGAAGCTTTCTTT. It translates to CASRKSPEITEAFF.

As for this clonotype: Since a much larger clone is just one base distant, this may be a read error. The genes are TRBV4-2 and TRBJ2-5; possibly TRBD2 for D (6 bases). The CDR3 sequence is 16 residues long. V gave up 0 bases and J gave up 2 bases, with 13 bases separating them. In germline, CDR1 is LGHNA, CDR2 YNFKEQ. The CDR3 protein is CASSQDGGWFQETQYF. The CDR3 nucleotides read TGTGCCAGCAGCCAAGATGGGGGGTGGTTTCAAGAGACCCAGTACTTC.

This clonotype was seen at least ten times. The chain joins TRBV7-9 to TRBJ2-7; the D gene is possibly TRBD1 (5 bases). CDR1 is SEHNR, CDR2 FQNEAQ, per germline (reference sequence). The CDR3 has 16 amino acids. Trimming took 4 bases from V and 3 from J, leaving 19 bases between them. CDR3 in DNA: TGTGCCAGCAGCTCCAACTTGGGGCGAAACTACTACGAGCAGTACTTC. Translating gives CASSSNLGRNYYEQYF. Full variable domain (rest looked up from reference TRBV7-9 and TRBJ2-7): DTGVSQNPRHKITKRGQNVTFRCDPISEHNRLYWYRQTLGQGPEFLTYFQNEAQLEKSRLLSDRFSAERPKGSFSTLEIQRTEQGDSAMYLCASSSNLGRNYYEQYFGPGTRLTVT.

This clonotype was counted many times. The V call is TRBV20-1, the J call TRBJ2-4, with 8 bases fitting TRBD1. V lost 8 bases to trimming and J lost 0 bases; unmatched junction nucleotides: 9. CDR1 is DFQATT, CDR2 SNEGSKA, per germline (reference sequence). The CDR3 has 15 amino acids. DNA for the CDR3: TGCAGTCGGACAGGGTTGAGTCTAGCCAAAAACATTCAGTACTTC. This codes for CSRTGLSLAKNIQYF.

This clonotype was seen a handful of times. CDR3: CASSFRTQVYGYTF. In nucleotides, the CDR3 is TGTGCCAGCAGCTTTCGGACGCAAGTCTATGGCTACACCTTC. The gene calls are TRBV3-1 and TRBJ1-2; D ambiguous. The CDR3 sequence is 14 residues long. Germline values: CDR1 LGHDT, CDR2 YNNKEL (reference sequence). V gave up 5 bases and J gave up 4 bases, with 14 bases separating them. The entire variable domain, with the rest obtained from reference TRBV3-1 and TRBJ1-2, is as follows: DTAVSQTPKYLVTQMGNDKSIKCEQNLGHDTMYWYKQDSKKFLKIMFSYNNKELIINETVPNRFSPKSPDKAHLNLHINSLELGDSAVYFCASSFRTQVYGYTFGSGTRLTVV.

The rearrangement joins TRBV2 to TRBJ2-2; TRBD2 matches at 10 bases. V gave up 3 bases and J gave up 1 base; unmatched junction bases: 8. This CDR3 comprises 18 residues. Germline CDR1 is SNHLY and CDR2 is FYNNEI. DNA of the CDR3: TGTGCCAGCAGTGAGACACTAGCGGGGTTCCGGAACACCGGGGAGCTGTTTTTT. It is translated as CASSETLAGFRNTGELFF.

V usage is TRBV20-1 and J usage is TRBJ2-5; D uncertain. The CDR3 has 15 amino acids. V lost 0 bases to trimming and J lost 7 bases, with 18 bases between them. Per the germline V gene, CDR1 is DFQATT and CDR2 is SNEGSKA (reference sequence). The CDR3 region has the DNA TGCAGTGCTAGAGATCAAGGCTCCGGTGTGCGGACCCAGTACTTC. It translates to CSARDQGSGVRTQYF.

This clonotype was observed once. The chain joins TRBV20-1 to TRBJ1-5, with a weak D call TRBD1 (5 bases). V lost 7 bases, J lost 3 bases, and 13 bases lay in between. CDR1 DFQATT and CDR2 SNEGSKA come from the germline V gene (reference sequence). The CDR3 spans 13 residues. The DNA of the CDR3 is TGCAGTGTTCCCAGAGGGGACAATCAGCCCCAGCATTTT. This gives the protein CSVPRGDNQPQHF.

Points on this clonotype: Just one base apart from a much larger clone, this may be a read error. The chain couples TRBV6-5 to TRBJ2-5, with a possible D match to TRBD2 (5 bases). From germline, CDR1 is MNHEY and CDR2 SVGAGI. V lost 5 bases, J lost 11 bases, and 18 bases lay in between. The CDR3 has 13 amino acids. CDR3 region: CASSPRRGHEQYF. CDR3 nucleotides: TGTGCCAGCAGTCCCCGGAGAGGGCATGAGCAGTACTTC.

Notes on this clonotype: This may come from a read error, since a much larger clone is one base off. The chain employs TRBV5-1 and TRBJ2-7, with D tentatively TRBD1 or TRBD2 (6 bases each). The V gene lost 0 bases and the J gene lost 5 bases, with 18 bases spanning the gap. CDR1 SGHRS and CDR2 YFSETQ come from the germline V gene. CDR3 length equals 16 residues. CDR3 DNA: TGCGCCAGCAGCTTGGAGGGGGGCTCACCGGGAAACGAGCAGTACTTC. Translation gives CASSLEGGSPGNEQYF.

The V call is TRBV15, the J call TRBJ2-1; 10 bases match TRBD1. V dropped 3 bases and J dropped 13; count of bases not matched to a gene: 12. The CDR3 contains 15 residues. Germline assignment: CDR1 LNHNV and CDR2 YYDKDF (reference sequence). CDR3 DNA sequence: TGTGCCACCAGCAGCCGGGACAGGGGTCGGGAGACCCAGTTCTTC. Translating gives CATSSRDRGRETQFF.

In this sample, this clonotype turned up a few times. The gene calls are TRBV5-1 and TRBJ2-1; 12 nucleotides align to TRBD2. Trimming at V came to 5 bases and at J to 5 bases, leaving 8 bases not matched to a gene. CDR3 length: 16 residues. The V gene's germline CDR1 is SGHRS and CDR2 YFSETQ. The CDR3 loop is CASSSVTSGRHNEQFF. Written as DNA, the CDR3 is TGCGCCAGCAGTTCCGTGACTAGCGGGAGACACAATGAGCAGTTCTTC.

This clonotype showed up many times. The J gene is TRBJ2-1, the V gene TRBV7-2, with D perhaps assigned TRBD1 or TRBD2 (6 bases each). Trimming left V 5 bases short and J 7 bases short, with 18 bases between. Looked up from germline, CDR1 is SGHTA and CDR2 is FQGNSA. CDR3 length equals 15 residues. The CDR3 sequence: CASSPRVGGGNEQFF. The CDR3 DNA is TGTGCCAGCAGCCCGAGGGTGGGGGGCGGGAATGAGCAGTTCTTC. Using reference TRBV7-2 and TRBJ2-1 for the parts outside the CDR3, the full variable domain is GAGVSQSPSNKVTEKGKDVELRCDPISGHTALYWYRQSLGQGLEFLIYFQGNSAPDKSGLPSDRFSAERTGGSVSTLTIQRTQQEDSAVYLCASSPRVGGGNEQFFGPGTRLTVL.